The 2 T cell receptor beta chains below come from one sample, sequenced in a study of T cells in narcolepsy (dated by TCRdb to between 2018 and 2020). Library preparation was by the immunoSEQ multiplex PCR assay. TCRdb holds this immuneACCESS table with in-frame rearrangements only. Some clones are missing; in checked studies, unresolved V genes explain under half, and the rest has no known cause. Across this sample there are about 27,000 clones, with roughly 86% seen only once. The ten largest make up 1% to 1.3% of the sample. Sequencing was carried out using CD45RA- memory CD4+ T cells from PBMCs. This sample's cell subset or site label indicates: memory T cells sorted ex vivo from peripheral blood. The receptor source for this set is a human donor with narcolepsy.

The chain couples TRBV2 to TRBJ2-7; 7 bases line up with TRBD1. Germline CDR1 SNHLY, CDR2 FYNNEI. After removal of 3 bases from V and 2 bases from J, the junction contained 4 bases not matched to a gene. This CDR3 has 14 amino acids. As DNA, the CDR3 is TGTGCCAGCAGTGAGAGGACAGGTGCCTACGAGCAGTACGTC. It is translated as CASSERTGAYEQYV.

With regard to this clone: This same CDR3 is encoded by further DNA sequences in the sample. This chain connects TRBV28 to TRBJ2-3, with 9 bases aligning to TRBD2. The V gene's germline CDR1 is MDHEN and CDR2 SYDVKM. This CDR3 is built from 17 residues. The V segment lost 8 bases and the J segment 3 bases; nucleotides outside the gene matches: 15. The CDR3 spells CASRFTGAGGRTDTQYF. CDR3 bases: TGTGCCAGCCGGTTTACGGGGGCGGGGGGGCGGACAGATACGCAGTATTTT.